This TCR beta chain came from a study of T cells after yellow fever vaccination. Study-wide background: Each low-cell-number fraction was prepared by means of SMART-Seq v4 Ultra Low Input.

A single record per CDR3 protein comes from TCRdb applying MiXCR to the 5' RACE reads. The sample yields around 400,000 distinct CDR3 sequences, more than 9% seen once. Germline V gene data show CDR1 as DFQATT and CDR2 as SNEGSKA (reference sequence). V lost 6 bases and J lost 12, with 21 bases in between. This CDR3 is built from 13 residues. This clonotype was recorded at least ten times. The clonotype comes from a man between 18 and 35 years old who received the YFV17D yellow fever vaccine. This sample comprised PBMCs, obtained on the day of the first yellow fever vaccination. The gene calls are TRBV20-1 and TRBJ2-1, with D unresolved. Written as DNA, the CDR3 is TGCAGTGCGACACCCGCCCTAGGGTTGGGGCAGTTCTTC. Translating it yields CSATPALGLGQFF.